A selection of T cell receptor beta chains follows, all from one sample in a study of beta chain features in type 1 diabetes. The repertoire was sequenced with immunoSEQ multiplex PCR; TCRdb's copy has only in-frame clones and lacks some. The table has hundreds of thousands of clones, over 12% seen once. Sequenced input: naive CD4+ T cells from blood. These receptors were collected from a man younger than 35 with type 1 diabetes. The CDR3 runs from the conserved cysteine through the conserved F or W. The order of the fields is J gene, D gene, V gene, clone size, CDR3 DNA, CDR3 protein. A D gene is named only where the DNA matches it firmly. For some rows the clone size is stated as once, few or many, or as a class when expanded; others skip it.

j_gene: TRBJ1-1
d_gene: .
v_gene: TRBV18
abundance: .
CDR3nt: TGTGCCAGCTCACCGGGGCAGGGGAACACTGAAGCTTTCTTT
CDR3aa: CASSPGQGNTEAFF

j_gene: TRBJ1-2
d_gene: .
v_gene: TRBV5-6
abundance: few
CDR3nt: TGTGCCAGCAGCGTTGGGCCACTGGGTGGCTACACCTTC
CDR3aa: CASSVGPLGGYTF

j_gene: TRBJ2-2
d_gene: TRBD1
v_gene: TRBV7-9
abundance: few
CDR3nt: TGTGCCAGCAGCTTCGTAGGACAGGGGTCCGGGGAGCTGTTTTTT
CDR3aa: CASSFVGQGSGELFF

j_gene: TRBJ2-1
d_gene: .
v_gene: TRBV5-4
abundance: .
CDR3nt: TGTGCCAGCAGCTCCTCATCCTACAATGAGCAGTTCTTC
CDR3aa: CASSSSSYNEQFF

j_gene: TRBJ2-7
d_gene: .
v_gene: TRBV27
abundance: .
CDR3nt: TGTGCCAGCAGTTTATCGTCTAGGGGTCTGACCTACGAGCAGTACTTC
CDR3aa: CASSLSSRGLTYEQYF

j_gene: TRBJ2-5
d_gene: .
v_gene: TRBV18
abundance: few
CDR3nt: TGTGCCAGCTCACCACTTGCAACCGGCCAAGAGACCCAGTACTTC
CDR3aa: CASSPLATGQETQYF

j_gene: TRBJ1-5
d_gene: .
v_gene: TRBV14
abundance: .
CDR3nt: TGTGCCAGCAGCCAAGGATTAGGTCAGCCCCAGCATTTT
CDR3aa: CASSQGLGQPQHF

j_gene: TRBJ1-2
d_gene: .
v_gene: TRBV29-1
abundance: few
CDR3nt: TGCAGCGCTGCGGCGGGGGTTGATGGCTGCACCTTC
CDR3aa: CSAAAGVDGCTF

j_gene: TRBJ2-4
d_gene: .
v_gene: TRBV23-1
abundance: few
CDR3nt: TGCGCCAGCAGTCAATCGGACACACGGCGTGTGGGAGCCAAAAACATTCAGTACTTC
CDR3aa: CASSQSDTRRVGAKNIQYF

j_gene: TRBJ2-2
d_gene: .
v_gene: TRBV9
abundance: few
CDR3nt: TGTGCCAGCAGCGTAGGTATAACCTTTAACACCGGGGAGCTGTTTTTT
CDR3aa: CASSVGITFNTGELFF

j_gene: TRBJ2-3
d_gene: .
v_gene: TRBV5-1
abundance: few
CDR3nt: TGCGCCAGCAGCTTACAGGGCTTGGGCACAGATACGCAGTATTTT
CDR3aa: CASSLQGLGTDTQYF

j_gene: TRBJ2-1
d_gene: .
v_gene: TRBV29-1
abundance: few
CDR3nt: TGCAGCGCTCGGGGCCCCGGGGGTTACAATGAGCAGTTCTTC
CDR3aa: CSARGPGGYNEQFF

j_gene: TRBJ2-1
d_gene: .
v_gene: TRBV6-5
abundance: .
CDR3nt: TGTGCCAGCAGTTATACCGTTGGGAGCTCCTACAATGAGCAGTTCTTC
CDR3aa: CASSYTVGSSYNEQFF

j_gene: TRBJ2-5
d_gene: .
v_gene: TRBV5-6
abundance: few
CDR3nt: TGTGCCAGCAGCTTGAGGGGCCAAGAGACCCAGTACTTC
CDR3aa: CASSLRGQETQYF

j_gene: TRBJ1-1
d_gene: TRBD1
v_gene: TRBV27
abundance: .
CDR3nt: TGTGCCAGCAGTCCGACAGGGACGAACACTGAAGCTTTCTTT
CDR3aa: CASSPTGTNTEAFF

j_gene: TRBJ2-3
d_gene: .
v_gene: TRBV9
abundance: few
CDR3nt: TGTGCCAGCAGCCCCCAGGAGGGGGGGACCACAGATACGCAGTATTTT
CDR3aa: CASSPQEGGTTDTQYF

j_gene: TRBJ2-7
d_gene: TRBD2
v_gene: TRBV14
abundance: .
CDR3nt: TGTGCCAGCAGCCAAAATATAGCGGGCCTTGGCGAGCAGTACTTC
CDR3aa: CASSQNIAGLGEQYF

j_gene: TRBJ1-2
d_gene: .
v_gene: TRBV7-8
abundance: .
CDR3nt: TGTGCCAGCAGCTTAGGGAGCGGAGGGGCCCGCTATGGCTACACCTTC
CDR3aa: CASSLGSGGARYGYTF

j_gene: TRBJ2-5
d_gene: TRBD2
v_gene: TRBV7-2
abundance: once
CDR3nt: TGTGCCAGCAGCTTAGCTAATTTAGCGGGGGGACCTACTAACTTC
CDR3aa: CASSLANLAGGPTNF

j_gene: TRBJ2-7
d_gene: TRBD2
v_gene: TRBV29-1
abundance: few
CDR3nt: TGCAGCGTTGTCCTACGGGAGGCCTCCTACGAGCAGTACTTC
CDR3aa: CSVVLREASYEQYF

j_gene: TRBJ1-1
d_gene: TRBD1
v_gene: TRBV7-2
abundance: .
CDR3nt: TGTGCCAGCAGTTCCCAGGGGGCGTTCACTGAAGCTTTCTTT
CDR3aa: CASSSQGAFTEAFF

j_gene: TRBJ2-3
d_gene: .
v_gene: TRBV9
abundance: .
CDR3nt: TGTGCCAGCAGCGCGTCTTACCGGGGCACAGATACGCAGTATTTT
CDR3aa: CASSASYRGTDTQYF

j_gene: TRBJ2-5
d_gene: .
v_gene: TRBV7-2
abundance: few
CDR3nt: TGTGCCAGCAGCGTGCGGACACCCCAAGAGACCCAGTACTTC
CDR3aa: CASSVRTPQETQYF

j_gene: TRBJ2-4
d_gene: TRBD1
v_gene: TRBV5-4
abundance: .
CDR3nt: TGTGCCAGCAGCTTGGAAGCAGGGGGCAAAAACATTCAGTACTTC
CDR3aa: CASSLEAGGKNIQYF

j_gene: TRBJ2-1
d_gene: .
v_gene: TRBV5-1
abundance: few
CDR3nt: TGCGCCAGCAGCATTAGCGGATTTACCTCTGCGGGGGAGCAGTTCTTC
CDR3aa: CASSISGFTSAGEQFF

j_gene: TRBJ1-1
d_gene: .
v_gene: TRBV28
abundance: .
CDR3nt: TGTGCCAGCAGTCAGGGCATGAACACTGAAGCTTTCTTT
CDR3aa: CASSQGMNTEAFF

j_gene: TRBJ2-3
d_gene: TRBD2
v_gene: TRBV30
abundance: .
CDR3nt: TGTGCCTGGACTAGCGGGAATACAGATACGCAGTATTTT
CDR3aa: CAWTSGNTDTQYF

j_gene: TRBJ2-2
d_gene: .
v_gene: TRBV5-1
abundance: few
CDR3nt: TGCGCCAGCAGCTTAATACAGTCGAACACCGGGGAGCTGTTTTTT
CDR3aa: CASSLIQSNTGELFF

j_gene: TRBJ2-7
d_gene: .
v_gene: TRBV7-2
abundance: few
CDR3nt: TGTGCCAGCAGCTTGACATTGGGCAGGGGCTCCTACGAGCAGTACTTC
CDR3aa: CASSLTLGRGSYEQYF

j_gene: TRBJ1-6
d_gene: .
v_gene: TRBV28
abundance: .
CDR3nt: TGTGCCAGCAGTTTTCTGGGGTACACTAATTCACCCCTCCACTTT
CDR3aa: CASSFLGYTNSPLHF

j_gene: TRBJ2-6
d_gene: .
v_gene: TRBV9
abundance: few
CDR3nt: TGTGCCAGCAGCCGGGACACCCGTAACTCTGGGGCCAACGTCCTGACTTTC
CDR3aa: CASSRDTRNSGANVLTF

j_gene: TRBJ2-5
d_gene: TRBD1
v_gene: TRBV5-1
abundance: .
CDR3nt: TGCGCCAGCAGCTCGGGACAGATCCAAGAGACCCAGTACTTC
CDR3aa: CASSSGQIQETQYF

j_gene: TRBJ2-5
d_gene: .
v_gene: TRBV29-1
abundance: few
CDR3nt: TGCAGCGTTGGAGGGTCCACGGGGAAGGAGACCCAGTACTTC
CDR3aa: CSVGGSTGKETQYF

j_gene: TRBJ1-1
d_gene: TRBD1
v_gene: TRBV18
abundance: .
CDR3nt: TGTGCCAGCTCACAGAGCGGACAGGTAACGAACACTGAAGCTTTCTTT
CDR3aa: CASSQSGQVTNTEAFF

j_gene: TRBJ2-1
d_gene: .
v_gene: TRBV18
abundance: .
CDR3nt: TGTGCCAGCTCACCAGGGGGCGATGAGCAGTTCTTC
CDR3aa: CASSPGGDEQFF

j_gene: TRBJ1-1
d_gene: TRBD1
v_gene: TRBV13
abundance: .
CDR3nt: TGTGCCAGCAGCTACCGGGACAGGGGGCGAGCTTTCTTT
CDR3aa: CASSYRDRGRAFF

j_gene: TRBJ2-5
d_gene: .
v_gene: TRBV7-9
abundance: .
CDR3nt: TGTGCCAGCAGCTTACAGGCTAATGGAGAGACCCAGTACTTC
CDR3aa: CASSLQANGETQYF

j_gene: TRBJ2-6
d_gene: .
v_gene: TRBV5-1
abundance: few
CDR3nt: TGCGCCAGCGGTCGGGGGCCCGGGGCCAACGTCCTGACTTTC
CDR3aa: CASGRGPGANVLTF

j_gene: TRBJ1-6
d_gene: .
v_gene: TRBV5-1
abundance: .
CDR3nt: TGCGCCAGCAGCCCTGGTACGAATTCACCCCTCCACTTT
CDR3aa: CASSPGTNSPLHF